This T cell receptor (beta chain) was captured in a study of cytomegalovirus exposure and HLA in healthy donors. In the PCR, 60 Vbeta and 13 Jbeta primers were used. Sequencing used immunoSEQ multiplex PCR; TCRdb keeps in-frame clones, though not all of them. The sample shows 90,000 to 120,000 clones, around 85% of them seen only once. This CDR3 comprises 13 residues. Deletions cut 5 bases from V and 9 bases from J, with 13 bases between. Germline V gene data show CDR1 as MDHEN and CDR2 as SYDVKM. The sequencing input was PBMCs. The receptor was isolated from a man aged 25 to 40 in good health and CMV-seronegative. The chain carries TRBV28 and TRBJ2-2; unclear D gene. The CDR3 here is CASSPPPGRELFF. CDR3 bases: TGTGCCAGCAGTCCCCCCCCAGGCAGGGAGCTGTTTTTT.